This is a list of T cell receptor beta chains from one sample in a study of blood T cell repertoires in COVID-19. TCRdb keeps only in-frame clones here, not all; method: immunoSEQ multiplex PCR. The sample contains about 420,000 clones, roughly 89% of which appear only once. Sequenced: peripheral blood. These receptors were collected from a man between 18 and 35 years old with COVID-19, enrolled during active disease. CDR3s include the opening cysteine and the closing phenylalanine or tryptophan.

14,TRBV3-1/TRBV3-2,CASSRQGSDYGYTF
14,TRBV13,CASSLVPSANEQFF
13,TRBV30,CAWSVQGSYEQYF
13,TRBV10-3,CAISGGGGAEAFF
16,TRBV6-1,CASSGLAGGTYNEQFF
16,TRBV4-1,CASSQRVAFYYNEQFF
13,TRBV19,CASSNQANQPQHF
14,TRBV9,CASSVSGYTGELFF
14,TRBV5-1,CASSTTGGAEKLFF
17,TRBV3-1/TRBV3-2,CASSQGGRGGVNTEAFF
14,TRBV3-1/TRBV3-2,CASSQGVDNQPQHF
14,TRBV7-9,CASSVTGDTGELFF
14,TRBV5-1,CASSLRERGDTQYF
14,TRBV3-1/TRBV3-2,CASSQDWQRNTIYF
16,TRBV4-1,CASSQAPSVGRETQYF
15,TRBV11-2,CASSRTSGYTGELFF
16,TRBV9,CASSVGGGASYNEQFF
14,TRBV5-5,CASSGGDRFFEQYF
19,TRBV3-1/TRBV3-2,CASSSFGQPVGKWTGELFF
14,TRBV5-5,CASGWTGGSETQYF
15,TRBV7-9,CASSLATGGNSPLHF
14,TRBV27,CASSFGTGGTEAFF
14,TRBV7-9,CASSLVPGNYGYTF
17,TRBV11-3,CASSPRGAGGRGETQYF